One sample yielded the 4 T cell receptor beta chains listed below, sequenced in a study of blood T cells in healthy people across ages. With a J-beta primer mix and a sample-barcoded 5' primer, a second PCR ran roughly 6 to 11 cycles. TCRdb used MiXCR to reprocess the 5' RACE reads, holding one entry per CDR3 protein. Of roughly 1.5 million distinct CDR3 sequences listed, approximately 43% are singletons. The sample taken for sequencing was blood. The receptors shown here come from a woman aged 18 to 35 in good health.

The V and J genes are TRBV6-2 or TRBV6-3 and TRBJ2-1; D possibly corresponds to TRBD2 (5 bases). Germline V CDR1 and CDR2: MNHEY, SVGEGT. This CDR3 contains 15 residues. Trimming stripped 3 bases from V and 1 base from J, with 10 bases between. The CDR3 sequence is CASSYGGYSYNEQFF. The CDR3, as DNA: TGTGCCAGCAGTTATGGCGGGTATTCCTACAATGAGCAGTTCTTC.

About this clonotype itself: Sequence at one end of the junction differs from germline and may be a read error. The V and J genes are TRBV24-1 and TRBJ1-5; no reliable D call. This CDR3 spans 13 amino acids. Germline lookup yields CDR1 KGHDR and CDR2 SFDVKD. CDR3 residues: CVTSDPRGQPQHF. Here the CDR3 DNA reads TGTGTCACCAGTGATCCCCGGGGACAGCCCCAGCATTTT.

The chain carries TRBV28 and TRBJ1-1; D is perhaps TRBD1 (6 bases). Trimming removed 7 bases at V and 2 bases at J, with 14 bases between. The CDR3 is made up of 14 amino acids. CDR1 is MDHEN, CDR2 SYDVKM, per germline. The CDR3 nucleotides read TGTGCCAGCAAGGCTGGGGGGCCCAACACTGAAGCTTTCTTT. Encoded protein: CASKAGGPNTEAFF.

This clonotype appeared a few times. The chain recombines TRBV12-3 or TRBV12-4 with TRBJ1-4; 9 nucleotides line up with TRBD1. The ends lost 3 bases at V and 7 bases at J; junction bases unmatched: 3. The CDR3 loop spans 14 amino acids. The DNA of the CDR3 is TGTGCCAGCAGTTTCGGGACAGGGATTGAAAAACTGTTTTTT. Its protein is CASSFGTGIEKLFF.